These 24 T cell receptor beta chains originate from one sample sequenced in a study of regulatory T cells in long-lasting Graves disease. This sample's time point: persistent/refractory GD, antithyroid drugs over 5 years with positive TRAb. PBMCs were the source of the RNA used for TCR sequencing. For TCR beta, libraries came from iRepertoire HTBI primers and Arm-PCR of CDR3 regions. Via MiXCR, TCRdb re-called the multiplex PCR reads, giving one row per CDR3 protein. Among under 500,000 distinct CDR3 sequences listed, 20% to 25% were seen once. Sequences were derived from peripheral blood mononuclear cells (PBMCs), sampled when the disease was refractory, from a patient treated with antithyroid drugs. Every receptor here comes from a female donor with Graves disease.

Many counts were recorded for this clonotype. The chain combines TRBV10-3 with TRBJ2-5, with TRBD1 matching over 9 bases. The CDR3 is made up of 13 amino acids. The germline gives CDR1 ENHRY, CDR2 SYGVKD. Trimming cost V 2 bases and J 5 bases; bases outside gene matches: 0. The CDR3 region is CAISETGGETQYF. The CDR3 coding sequence is TGTGCCATCAGTGAGACAGGGGGCGAGACCCAGTACTTC.

At least ten counts were recorded for this clonotype. The chain carries TRBV24-1 and TRBJ2-5, with 8 bases aligning to TRBD1. The CDR3 is made up of 16 amino acids. Germline loops: CDR1 KGHDR, CDR2 SFDVKD. V was clipped by 4 bases and J by 4 bases; unmatched bases: 10. CDR3 loop: CATSELGTGLGETQYF. CDR3 nucleotides: TGTGCCACCAGTGAACTTGGGACAGGCCTGGGAGAGACCCAGTACTTC.

This clonotype was seen many times. The chain has TRBV13 and TRBJ1-4; 7 bases map to TRBD1. Germline V gene sequence: CDR1 PRHDT, CDR2 FYEKMQ (reference sequence). With V trimmed by 5 bases and J by 7 bases, 4 bases remained unmatched. This CDR3 comprises 13 residues. The CDR3 DNA is TGTGCCAGCAGCCTACAGGGGAGTGAAAAACTGTTTTTT. Translating gives CASSLQGSEKLFF.

V is TRBV5-5 and J is TRBJ2-7; D possibly corresponds to TRBD1 (5 bases). The CDR3 length is 14 residues. Germline V gene sequence: CDR1 SGHKS, CDR2 YYEKEE (reference sequence). The V and J ends lost 0 bases and 4 bases respectively, with 11 bases between them. This CDR3 reads CASSLGTSRYEQYF. DNA for the CDR3: TGTGCCAGCAGCTTGGGGACATCGCGTTACGAGCAGTACTTC.

Turning to this clonotype: A junction boundary mismatches the germline segment, possibly from a read error. The gene calls are TRBV20-1 and TRBJ1-1; no clear D. CDR3 length equals 15 residues. Germline CDR1 DFQATT, CDR2 SNEGSKA (reference sequence). DNA of the CDR3: TGCAGTGCTAGAGGGGGTGCTAGTGGGCTTGATGAAGCTCTCTTT. Protein: CSARGGASGLDEALF.

There are a few counts of this clonotype. The V and J genes are TRBV10-3 and TRBJ2-7; 9 nucleotides align to TRBD2. Germline V lookup: CDR1 ENHRY, CDR2 SYGVKD. There are 13 residues in the CDR3. The ends lost 10 bases at V and 5 bases at J; junction bases unmatched: 9. The DNA of the CDR3 is TGTGCCACCATGCGGGGGGGCCTTAACGAGCAGTACTTC. It specifies CATMRGGLNEQYF.

A word on this clonotype: A much larger clone sits a single nucleotide away, making a read error possible. The chain has TRBV7-2 and TRBJ2-4; TRBD2 matches at 12 bases. This CDR3 is 19 amino acids long. After removal of 5 bases from V and 1 base from J, the junction contained 12 bases not matched to a gene. CDR1 is SGHTA, CDR2 FQGNSA, per germline. In nucleotides, the CDR3 is TGTGCCAGCAGCGGACCGGGACTAGCGGGTTTATGGGCCAAAAACATTCAGTACTTC. This sequence encodes CASSGPGLAGLWAKNIQYF.

V and J are TRBV12-5 and TRBJ1-3, with D uncertain. This CDR3 is built from 13 residues. The germline CDR1 and CDR2 sequences are LGHNT and FRNRAP. Trimming took 2 bases from V and 6 from J, leaving 8 bases between them. CDR3 loop: CASGLLGENTIYF. CDR3 bases: TGTGCTAGTGGTTTGTTGGGCGAAAACACCATATATTTT.

Turning to this clonotype: This may stem from a read error, because a much larger clone lies one nucleotide away. The chain carries TRBV6-2 or TRBV6-3 and TRBJ2-5; D ambiguous. Germline V CDR1 and CDR2: MNHEY, SVGEGT. The CDR3 loop spans 12 amino acids. CDR3 sequence (DNA): TGTGCCAGCAGTTACTCGCAAGAGGCCCAGTACTTC. Translated: CASSYSQEAQYF.

This clonotype came up many times. This chain uses TRBV7-2 with TRBJ1-1; possibly TRBD1 for D (6 bases). The length of the CDR3 is 15 residues. CDR1 and CDR2 from the germline V gene are SGHTA and FQGNSA. Between the trimmed V and J ends, which lost 6 bases and 0 bases, there was a span of 14 bases. The CDR3 DNA is TGTGCCAGCAGTCCACGGACAGCTATGAACACTGAAGCTTTCTTT. Protein product: CASSPRTAMNTEAFF.

This clonotype was detected only a few times. The genes are TRBV20-1 and TRBJ2-2; possible D gene TRBD2, 5 bases. The V gene's germline CDR1 is DFQATT and CDR2 SNEGSKA (reference sequence). The CDR3 runs 15 residues. Trimming removed 2 bases from V and 6 bases from J, with 16 bases in between. Written as DNA, the CDR3 is TGCAGTGCTAGAACCAAACTAGAGTGGGCCGGGGAGCTGTTTTTT. Translated: CSARTKLEWAGELFF.

The sample holds many counts of this clonotype. This chain connects TRBV20-1 to TRBJ1-1; D is uncertain. The germline V gene has CDR1 DFQATT and CDR2 SNEGSKA (reference sequence). CDR3 length: 13 amino acids. V dropped 3 bases and J dropped 6 bases, with 14 bases sitting between them. The CDR3 loop reads CSASFGVWAEAFF. CDR3 in DNA: TGCAGTGCTAGTTTCGGGGTATGGGCTGAAGCTTTCTTT.

Many counts were recorded for this clonotype. J is TRBJ1-2 and V is TRBV27; D is ambiguous. The CDR3 contains 17 residues. V shed 5 bases and J shed 0 bases, with 19 bases lying between them. The germline gives CDR1 MNHEY, CDR2 SMNVEV (reference sequence). The CDR3 bases are TGTGCCAGCAGTAGCCGGGAGGCAACAATTTCTAACTATGGCTACACCTTC. Amino acids: CASSSREATISNYGYTF.

This chain links TRBV9 with TRBJ2-7; 12 positions agree with TRBD1. CDR1 SGDLS and CDR2 YYNGEE come from the germline V gene. The J segment lost 3 bases and the V segment lost 4 bases, leaving 8 bases of the junction unmatched. This CDR3 region has 16 residues. The CDR3 region is CASSPGTGGSGYEQYF. The CDR3 nucleotides read TGTGCCAGCAGCCCCGGGACAGGGGGCAGCGGCTACGAGCAGTACTTC.

This chain connects TRBV7-6 to TRBJ2-2, with 7 nucleotides matching TRBD2. The CDR3 has 14 amino acids. V shed 5 bases and J 7 bases; nucleotides not matched to a gene: 7. Germline CDR1 reads SGHVS; CDR2 reads FNYEAQ. CDR3 in DNA: TGTGCCAGCAGCCACAGCGGGGACGGCGGGGAGCTGTTTTTT. Translating it yields CASSHSGDGGELFF.

This clonotype came up many times. The J gene is TRBJ1-1, the V gene TRBV28, with D tentatively TRBD1 (6 bases). Germline V CDR1 and CDR2: MDHEN, SYDVKM. The CDR3 loop spans 14 amino acids. V was trimmed by 5 bases and J by 4 bases, leaving 14 bases between them. The CDR3 coding sequence is TGTGCCAGCAGTGAAACAGGGAGGGGCACTGAAGCTTTCTTT. This gives the protein CASSETGRGTEAFF.

This clonotype was recorded many times. The chain uses TRBV11-2 and TRBJ2-7, with D possibly called TRBD1 or TRBD2 (5 bases each). The V end lost 2 bases, the J end lost 6 bases, and 11 bases lay between the germline ends. The CDR3 loop spans 13 amino acids. The germline gives CDR1 SGHAT, CDR2 FQNNGV. The CDR3 is CASSLLRGAEQYF. Written as DNA, the CDR3 is TGTGCCAGCAGCTTATTACGAGGGGCCGAGCAGTACTTC.

This clonotype came up many times. The gene calls are TRBV20-1 and TRBJ1-4; no definite D call. There are 14 residues in the CDR3. Germline V gives CDR1 DFQATT, CDR2 SNEGSKA (reference sequence). V was pared by 8 bases and J by 8 bases, with 21 bases between. Here the CDR3 reads CSFQAAGEKEKLFF. As DNA, the CDR3 is TGCAGTTTCCAGGCGGCCGGGGAAAAAGAAAAACTGTTTTTT.

This clonotype was counted ten times or more. The rearrangement links TRBV3-1 to TRBJ1-2; D remains ambiguous. The CDR3 is made up of 14 amino acids. Germline V gives CDR1 LGHDT, CDR2 YNNKEL (reference sequence). With 0 bases removed from V and 1 base from J, the gap between germline ends came to 6 bases. In DNA form, the CDR3 reads TGTGCCAGCAGCCAAGATCCACTTAACTATGGCTACACCTTC. Amino acids: CASSQDPLNYGYTF.

V is TRBV2 and J is TRBJ2-7, with 12 bases matching TRBD2. In germline, CDR1 is SNHLY, CDR2 FYNNEI. Germline trimming cut 5 bases from V and 1 base from J; bases unmatched to any gene: 9. This CDR3 is built from 17 residues. CDR3 residues: CASSSGQGTSGSYEQYF. CDR3 nucleotides: TGTGCCAGCAGTTCGGGACAGGGGACTAGCGGGTCCTACGAGCAGTACTTC.

This clonotype was observed many times. This rearrangement joins TRBV2 to TRBJ2-5; D not resolved. Germline CDR1 reads SNHLY; CDR2 reads FYNNEI. Trimming removed 2 bases from V and 5 bases from J, with 6 bases in between. This CDR3 has 12 residues. DNA of the CDR3: TGTGCCAGCAGTGAATATCTTGAGACCCAGTACTTC. Translating it yields CASSEYLETQYF.

This clonotype was detected ten times or more. The chain employs TRBV19 and TRBJ1-2; D unresolved. Germline V gene lookup returns CDR1 LNHDA and CDR2 SQIVND (reference sequence). V was clipped by 4 bases and J by 5 bases, with 17 bases between them. CDR3 length: 15 amino acids. CDR3 sequence reads: CASSNQAIARYGYTF. The CDR3 DNA sequence: TGTGCCAGTAGTAACCAGGCCATAGCTCGGTATGGCTACACCTTC.

In this sample, this clonotype turned up many times. The rearrangement joins TRBV3-1 to TRBJ2-5; maybe TRBD1 (5 bases). V lost 1 base, J lost 3 bases, and 12 bases lay in between. Germline CDR1 and CDR2: LGHDT and YNNKEL (reference sequence). This CDR3 contains 15 residues. DNA of the CDR3: TGTGCCAGCAGCCAAGGATCTGCACAGGAAGAGACCCAGTACTTC. As protein: CASSQGSAQEETQYF.

As to this clonotype: A single base separates this from a much larger clone, so it may be a read error. The V call is TRBV6-5, the J call TRBJ2-5; no clear D. Germline values: CDR1 MNHEY, CDR2 SVGAGI. V lost 2 bases and J lost 5, with 3 bases in between. The CDR3 extends over 11 amino acids. The CDR3 is CASSYTETQYF. CDR3 DNA: TGTGCCAGCAGTTACACGGAGACCCAGTACTTC.